This T cell receptor beta chain was identified during a study of response to subunit inactivated influenza vaccine. TCRdb redid the calling of the RT-PCR reads with MiXCR, one entry per CDR3 protein. This table holds 500,000 to 600,000 distinct CDR3 sequences, 12% found once. This clonotype was detected only a few times. V lost 2 bases and J lost 1, with 8 bases in between. This CDR3 contains 14 residues. CDR1 and CDR2 (germline): SNHLY, FYNNEI. The source is a man aged 50-60 years who received an inactivated influenza vaccine. The chain uses TRBV2 and TRBJ1-1; D remains ambiguous. This specimen consisted of PBMCs from blood, obtained on the day of vaccination. As DNA, the CDR3 is TGTGCCAGCAGTGAACTCGCGGGGAACACTGAAGCTTTCTTT. Encoded protein: CASSELAGNTEAFF.